Below, 29 T cell receptor beta chains from the same sample are listed, as sequenced in a study of cytomegalovirus exposure and HLA in healthy donors. Sequencing used immunoSEQ multiplex PCR; TCRdb keeps in-frame clones, though not all of them. This sample yields about 98,000 clones, of which about 90% are seen a single time; 5.5% to 7% belongs to the top ten. The sequencing sample was made of PBMCs. The receptors stem from a young man in good health and CMV-seropositive.

V usage is TRBV5-1 and J usage is TRBJ2-5; perhaps TRBD1 as D (7 bases). The V gene lost 0 bases and the J gene lost 4 bases, with 16 bases spanning the gap. The CDR3 consists of 16 residues. Per germline, CDR1 SGHRS and CDR2 YFSETQ. CDR3: CASSLAGGRLSETQYF. DNA of the CDR3: TGCGCCAGCAGCTTGGCAGGGGGGCGGCTGTCAGAGACCCAGTACTTC.

This chain connects TRBV27 to TRBJ2-1; 11 bases are shared with TRBD1. Looked up from germline, CDR1 is MNHEY and CDR2 is SMNVEV (reference sequence). V shed 8 bases, J shed 7 bases, and the junction held 13 bases outside the gene matches. The CDR3 spans 16 residues. CDR3: CASRRPRDRGWNEQFF. In DNA form, the CDR3 reads TGTGCCAGCCGGCGGCCCCGGGACAGGGGGTGGAATGAGCAGTTCTTC.

CDR3 region: CASSSTIGGYTF. CDR3 DNA: TGCGCCAGCAGCTCGACAATTGGTGGCTACACCTTC. The chain links TRBV5-1 to TRBJ1-2; the D is unclear. This CDR3 contains 12 residues. Between the trimmed V and J ends, which lost 3 bases and 7 bases, there was a span of 10 bases. The germline V gene encodes CDR1 SGHRS and CDR2 YFSETQ.

In its sample, this clone was seen once. The chain uses TRBV4-3 and TRBJ2-5, with 9 bases aligning to TRBD1. The length of the CDR3 is 16 residues. From germline, CDR1 is LGHNA and CDR2 YSLEER. Trimming at V came to 4 bases and at J to 5 bases, leaving 11 bases not matched to a gene. The CDR3 DNA sequence: TGCGCCAGCAGCCCCCAGTGGACAGGGGTGTTTGAGACCCAGTACTTC. Its translation: CASSPQWTGVFETQYF.

The J gene is TRBJ1-5, the V gene TRBV7-2; maybe TRBD1 (6 bases). V was pared by 3 bases and J by 7 bases, with 16 bases between. The CDR3 runs 15 residues. Germline assignment: CDR1 SGHTA and CDR2 FQGNSA. In DNA form, the CDR3 reads TGTGCCAGCAGCTTGCGTGGGGGCTTGGGACAGCCCCAGCATTTT. Residues: CASSLRGGLGQPQHF.

This rearrangement joins TRBV5-4 to TRBJ1-2, with 7 bases aligning to TRBD1. V dropped 4 bases and J dropped 7; count of bases not matched to a gene: 7. The germline V gene has CDR1 SGHNT and CDR2 YYREEE (reference sequence). The CDR3 extends over 13 amino acids. This CDR3 is CASSHDRVGGYTF. The CDR3 DNA sequence: TGTGCCAGCAGCCACGACAGGGTCGGTGGCTACACCTTC.

The chain links TRBV28 to TRBJ2-5; 10 bases match TRBD2. This CDR3 has 17 residues. Germline-derived CDR1 and CDR2 are MDHEN and SYDVKM. Trimming at V came to 4 bases and at J to 4 bases, leaving 12 bases not matched to a gene. The CDR3 protein is CASSWVFSSGSPETQYF. CDR3 nucleotide sequence: TGTGCCAGCAGTTGGGTATTTTCTAGCGGGAGCCCAGAGACCCAGTACTTC.

V and J are TRBV29-1 and TRBJ1-1; 8 nucleotides line up with TRBD1. The CDR3 runs to 13 residues. Germline-derived CDR1 and CDR2 are SQVTM and ANQGSEA. Losses at the gene ends were 4 bases for V and 4 bases for J; bases not matched to a gene: 5. The CDR3 nucleotides read TGCAGCGTTGTAAGGACAGGGACCACTGAAGCTTTCTTT. This translates into CSVVRTGTTEAFF.

The chain uses TRBV10-3 and TRBJ1-1, with 7 bases that match TRBD1. Looked up from germline, CDR1 is ENHRY and CDR2 is SYGVKD. The CDR3 spans 13 residues. V shed 6 bases, J shed 2 bases, and the junction held 3 bases outside the gene matches. The CDR3 DNA reads as TGTGCCATCAGGGGACAGCAAAACACTGAAGCTTTCTTT. Amino acids: CAIRGQQNTEAFF.

The gene calls are TRBV19 and TRBJ2-1; 10 positions match TRBD2. V lost 1 base, J lost 3 bases, and 3 bases stayed unmatched. The CDR3 totals 16 residues. Germline lookup yields CDR1 LNHDA and CDR2 SQIVND (reference sequence). The CDR3 is CASSIVPSGSYNEQFF. For the CDR3, the DNA is TGTGCCAGTAGTATAGTCCCTAGCGGGAGCTACAATGAGCAGTTCTTC. The full variable domain, its missing parts supplied by reference TRBV19 and TRBJ2-1, is DGGITQSPKYLFRKEGQNVTLSCEQNLNHDAMYWYRQDPGQGLRLIYYSQIVNDFQKGDIAEGYSVSREKKESFPLTVTSAQKNPTAFYLCASSIVPSGSYNEQFFGPGTRLTVL.

V gene TRBV27 combines with J gene TRBJ2-3; possible D gene TRBD1, 5 bases. The germline V and J ends were trimmed by 2 bases and 4 bases, with 10 bases remaining between them. Germline V lookup: CDR1 MNHEY, CDR2 SMNVEV (reference sequence). This CDR3 is built from 14 residues. The CDR3 here is CASSLRTMADTQYF. The CDR3 bases are TGTGCCAGCAGTTTAAGGACAATGGCAGATACGCAGTATTTT.

In DNA, the CDR3 is TGTGCCAGCAGTTACTCGATTTGGAGCAACACCATATATTTT. As protein: CASSYSIWSNTIYF. This sequence joins TRBV6-5 and TRBJ1-3; no reliable D call. Germline V CDR1 and CDR2: MNHEY, SVGAGI. This CDR3 spans 14 amino acids. Trimming took off 0 bases at V and 7 bases at J, with 10 bases between the two ends.

This clone has a count of ten or more. The chain employs TRBV18 and TRBJ1-1; D possibly corresponds to TRBD1 (5 bases). The CDR3 extends over 16 amino acids. In germline, CDR1 is KGHSH, CDR2 LQKENI. V shed 2 bases and J shed 4 bases, with 17 bases lying between them. CDR3 in DNA: TGTGCCAGCTCACCAGGTTTTGCTGGGACTCCCACTGAAGCTTTCTTT. Its translation: CASSPGFAGTPTEAFF.

This chain links TRBV18 with TRBJ1-1, with TRBD1 identical over 8 bases. This CDR3 contains 15 residues. Trimming at V came to 4 bases and at J to 4 bases, leaving 8 bases not matched to a gene. Per the germline V gene, CDR1 is KGHSH and CDR2 is LQKENI. CDR3 nucleotides: TGTGCCAGCTCACTAAAGACAGGGGAGGTCACTGAAGCTTTCTTT. It specifies CASSLKTGEVTEAFF.

This sequence joins TRBV7-7 and TRBJ2-5; D is possibly TRBD1 (5 bases). V lost 7 bases and J 2 bases, leaving 14 bases between the germline ends. CDR1 SSHAT and CDR2 FNYEAQ come from the germline V gene (reference sequence). This CDR3 has 14 amino acids. CDR3 protein: CASTPTAGQETQYF. As DNA, the CDR3 is TGTGCCAGCACCCCGACGGCAGGGCAAGAGACCCAGTACTTC.

Written as DNA, the CDR3 is TGTGCCAGCAGCGTAGGGGGGACTAGCGGGGTAAATGAGCAGTTCTTC. It encodes CASSVGGTSGVNEQFF. J is TRBJ2-1 and V is TRBV9, with 13 bases fitting TRBD2. V trimming: 0 bases; J trimming: 7 bases; junction bases outside the gene matches: 4. The CDR3 is 16 residues long. Germline assignment: CDR1 SGDLS and CDR2 YYNGEE.

This clone was found once. The gene calls are TRBV7-8 and TRBJ1-5, with TRBD1 identical over 7 bases. This CDR3 is 16 amino acids long. Trimming took 5 bases from V and 3 from J; bases not matched to a gene: 10. CDR1 SGHVS and CDR2 FQNEAQ come from the germline V gene. This CDR3 is CASSILDGTANQPQHF. CDR3 DNA: TGTGCCAGCAGCATACTGGACGGGACAGCCAATCAGCCCCAGCATTTT.

V is TRBV29-1 and J is TRBJ1-1; maybe TRBD1 (6 bases). The CDR3 length is 14 residues. CDR1 SQVTM and CDR2 ANQGSEA come from the germline V gene. With 7 bases removed from V and 5 bases from J, the gap between germline ends came to 20 bases. The CDR3 spells CSALRGAEGTEAFF. The CDR3 DNA sequence: TGCAGCGCCCTGCGGGGGGCGGAGGGGACTGAAGCTTTCTTT.

This clone was seen only a few times. The chain combines TRBV11-2 with TRBJ2-5; D possibly corresponds to TRBD2 (5 bases). V gave up 5 bases and J gave up 2 bases, with 9 bases separating them. From germline, CDR1 is SGHAT and CDR2 FQNNGV. The CDR3 is made up of 13 amino acids. CDR3 amino acids: CASSPRTQETQYF. DNA for the CDR3: TGTGCCAGCAGCCCAAGGACTCAAGAGACCCAGTACTTC.

CDR3 bases: TGTGCCAGCAGCCCCACCACAAGGGGCGGCTATGGCTACACCTTC. Amino acids: CASSPTTRGGYGYTF. The chain has TRBV5-6 and TRBJ1-2; maybe TRBD1 (5 bases). The CDR3 loop spans 15 amino acids. Germline CDR1 reads SGHDT; CDR2 reads YYEEEE. V was cut by 4 bases and J by 4 bases, with 17 bases left in between.

The gene calls are TRBV7-2 and TRBJ2-7; 10 bases match TRBD1. Germline values: CDR1 SGHTA, CDR2 FQGNSA. Trimming cost V 6 bases and J 1 base; bases outside gene matches: 9. This CDR3 has 16 amino acids. The CDR3 reads CASSTGTGDMSYEQYF. DNA for the CDR3: TGTGCCAGCAGTACCGGGACAGGGGATATGTCCTACGAGCAGTACTTC.

Notes on this clone: Distinct nucleotide sequences in the sample also encode this CDR3. Here the CDR3 reads CASSSGLEGHEQFF. CDR3 bases: TGTGCCAGCAGTTCGGGACTAGAGGGCCATGAGCAGTTCTTC. The rearrangement uses TRBV13 and TRBJ2-1; 8 nucleotides line up with TRBD2. Germline V gives CDR1 PRHDT, CDR2 FYEKMQ (reference sequence). J gave up 8 bases and V 6 bases, and 9 bases lay outside the gene matches. The CDR3 has 14 residues.

The genes are TRBV6-1 and TRBJ2-1, with 13 bases identical to TRBD2. CDR3 size: 15 residues. V lost 4 bases and J lost 7; bases outside the gene matches: 4. Germline CDR1 is MNHNS and CDR2 is SASEGT. CDR3: CASSATSGRENEQFF. Written as DNA, the CDR3 is TGTGCCAGCAGTGCAACTAGCGGGAGGGAAAATGAGCAGTTCTTC.

The chain has TRBV4-3 and TRBJ2-7, with 15 bases matching TRBD2. Germline CDR1 reads LGHNA; CDR2 reads YSLEER. This CDR3 is 15 amino acids long. Unmatched junction bases numbered 5, after V lost 5 bases and J lost 6 bases. This CDR3 reads CASSEGLAGGGEQYF. CDR3 bases: TGCGCCAGCAGCGAGGGACTAGCGGGAGGAGGCGAGCAGTACTTC.

The chain couples TRBV6-6 to TRBJ1-1, with D perhaps TRBD1 (6 bases). Trimming took 6 bases from V and 6 from J, leaving 11 bases between them. This CDR3 comprises 12 residues. The V gene's germline CDR1 is MNHNY and CDR2 SVGAGI (reference sequence). The CDR3 DNA reads as TGTGCCAGCAGCCGAGGACAGTCTGAAGCTTTCTTT. This codes for CASSRGQSEAFF.

The rearrangement joins TRBV14 to TRBJ1-2; 9 bases fit TRBD1. After removal of 4 bases from V and 10 bases from J, the junction contained 10 bases not matched to a gene. The germline V gene has CDR1 SGHDN and CDR2 FVKESK. The CDR3 extends over 14 amino acids. In DNA, the CDR3 is TGTGCCAGCAGCCTAACAGGGGGCGCCGCTTACTACACCTTC. This translates into CASSLTGGAAYYTF.

This chain uses TRBV9 with TRBJ2-2, with 11 bases identical to TRBD1. The CDR3 runs to 15 residues. Germline V lookup: CDR1 SGDLS, CDR2 YYNGEE. The ends lost 4 bases at V and 6 bases at J; junction bases unmatched: 5. The CDR3 coding sequence is TGTGCCAGCAGCTTCAGGACAGGGGGCTCCGGGGAGCTGTTTTTT. This translates into CASSFRTGGSGELFF.

For this clone: One end of the junction fails to match germline, which may point to a read error. V is TRBV5-8 and J is TRBJ1-2; TRBD1 matches at 7 bases. Germline CDR1 reads SGHTS; CDR2 reads YDEGEE. The CDR3 has 11 residues. The CDR3 DNA sequence: TGTGCCAGCAGCTCCGACCGGGACAGCCACTTC. Translating gives CASSSDRDSHF.

The V call is TRBV6-5, the J call TRBJ2-7; D may be TRBD1 (5 bases). V was pared by 8 bases and J by 3 bases, with 11 bases between. This CDR3 has 12 amino acids. Germline CDR1 is MNHEY and CDR2 is SVGAGI. The CDR3 coding sequence is TGTGCCAGCTCCAGGGCAATCTACGAGCAGTACTTC. Translation gives CASSRAIYEQYF.